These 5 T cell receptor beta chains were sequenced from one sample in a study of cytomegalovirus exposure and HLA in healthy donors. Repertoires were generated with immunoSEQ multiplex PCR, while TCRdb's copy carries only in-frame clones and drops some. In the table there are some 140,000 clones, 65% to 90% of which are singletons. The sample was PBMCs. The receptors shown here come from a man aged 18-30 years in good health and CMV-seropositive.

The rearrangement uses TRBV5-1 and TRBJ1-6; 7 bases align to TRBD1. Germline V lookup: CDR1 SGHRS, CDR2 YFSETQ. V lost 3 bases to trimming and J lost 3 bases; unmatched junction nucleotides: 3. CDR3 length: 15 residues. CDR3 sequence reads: CASSSYRGYNSPLHF. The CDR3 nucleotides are TGCGCCAGCAGCTCCTACAGGGGCTATAATTCACCCCTCCACTTT.

The CDR3 DNA reads as TGTGCCAGCAGCGCCCAAGGGGGCGCGGATGGCTACACCTTC. It is translated as CASSAQGGADGYTF. The V call is TRBV13, the J call TRBJ1-2; 7 positions match TRBD1. V was clipped by 5 bases and J by 6 bases; unmatched bases: 9. The CDR3 consists of 14 residues. Germline V gene data show CDR1 as PRHDT and CDR2 as FYEKMQ (reference sequence).

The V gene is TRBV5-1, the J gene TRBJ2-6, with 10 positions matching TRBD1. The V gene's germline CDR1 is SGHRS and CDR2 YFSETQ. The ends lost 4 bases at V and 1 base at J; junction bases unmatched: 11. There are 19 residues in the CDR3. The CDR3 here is CASSSRQGAPRSGANVLTF. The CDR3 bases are TGCGCCAGCAGCAGCCGACAGGGGGCGCCGAGGTCTGGGGCCAACGTCCTGACTTTC.

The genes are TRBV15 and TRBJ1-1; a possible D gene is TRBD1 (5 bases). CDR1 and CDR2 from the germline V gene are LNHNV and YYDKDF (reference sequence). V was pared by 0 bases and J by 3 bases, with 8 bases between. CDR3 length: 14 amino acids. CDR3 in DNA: TGTGCCACCAGCAGAGATAGGGGTTACACTGAAGCTTTCTTT. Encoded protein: CATSRDRGYTEAFF.

Here the CDR3 reads CASSPGTLSYEQYF. In DNA form, the CDR3 reads TGTGCCAGCTCACCCGGGACACTCTCCTACGAGCAGTACTTC. V usage is TRBV18 and J usage is TRBJ2-7; maybe TRBD1 (6 bases). This CDR3 is 14 amino acids long. Germline CDR1 is KGHSH and CDR2 is LQKENI. Between the trimmed V and J ends, which lost 3 bases and 0 bases, there was a span of 9 bases.